Sequencing of this TCR beta chain was carried out in a study of blood T cell repertoires in COVID-19 (dated by TCRdb to about 2020). Regarding the complete study: Collaborator samples came from the United States, Italy and Spain and covered acute and convalescent phases of COVID-19. The prospective study material was composed of cDNA or gDNA derived from T cells, B-cell-depleted T cells, or PBMCs. The dataset comprised deeply sampled blood TCRbeta repertoires from subjects exposed to, actively infected with, or recovered from COVID-19. The repertoires were released in a freely available public database meant as a resource for research on the immune response to SARS-CoV-2. The samples were drawn from the first 160 participants of the ongoing ImmuneRACE study and from over a thousand subjects provided by 6 global collaborators. The sample metadata nearly always contained a de-identified subject ID, COVID-19 status, age in years and sex. Where available, HLA class I and class II types were taken from metadata supplied by the sample provider and were not determined by assay-based typing.

Germline trimming: 0 bases from V, 5 bases from J; junction bases outside gene matches: 11. The cysteine opens and the phenylalanine closes a CDR3 of 18 amino acids. The DNA shown is the 54-base CDR3, in frame from base 1. As encoded in the germline V gene (reference sequence), CDR1 is LGHDT while CDR2 is YNNKEL. What the study reported, not specific to this receptor: How much clinical and demographic metadata was included differed by source and by participant, and the metadata was provided uncurated.

Of note for this clone: Its antigen has not been determined. Base quality data are lacking; no much larger clone is found one base away.

TCRbeta CDR3 regions were amplified from genomic DNA by means of the immunoSEQ Assay, a bias-controlled multiplex PCR. In the original analysis: Within the assay, amplification of reference gene primers was used to estimate how many nucleated cells each sample contained. Sequence reads were collapsed and filtered to measure the absolute abundance of every unique TCRbeta CDR3 rearrangement. Productive Simpson clonality was computed per sample as the square root of Simpson's diversity index over productive rearrangements. TCRdb obtained this table from immuneACCESS and retained in-frame rearrangements with V and J assigned. These tables miss some clones; where compared with another copy, unresolved V genes account for less than half of the shortfall, and the remainder is unexplained. V, J and clone size are those of that table, while D and trimming were read from the DNA. This sample gives 180,000 or so clones in total; 86% of them show up just once. The ten most abundant clones make up 5.5% to 8.5% of the sample.

Each collaborating institution followed its own protocols to collect whole blood in K2EDTA tubes. Collaborator samples were shipped for TCRbeta analysis as frozen whole blood, isolated PBMCs, or DNA extracted from either sample type. This sequence uses TRBV3-1 (or the pseudogene TRBV3-2) and TRBJ2-3; TRBD2 aligns with 10 central bases. This receptor was obtained from an elderly woman in a cohort sampled during active or convalescent COVID-19. The specimen sequenced was peripheral blood. The CDR3 corresponds to CASSQDLRASGRGDTQYF. The DNA sequence reads TGTGCCAGCAGCCAAGATCTCAGGGCTAGCGGGAGAGGAGATACGCAGTATTTT.